This T cell receptor beta chain stems from a study of patients and donors after allogeneic stem cell transplantation. TCRdb reprocessed the RT-PCR reads via MiXCR and lists one record per CDR3 protein. The data show approximately 150,000 distinct CDR3 sequences, 25% to 35% seen once. V gave up 5 bases and J gave up 6 bases, with 13 bases separating them. There are 13 residues in the CDR3. The receptor comes from a human donor who was either an allogeneic HSCT recipient or a stem cell or donor lymphocyte infusion donor (not recorded which). It is not recorded whose cells these are; they may come from a transplant donor. Sample: blood, either unsorted or a sorted T cell fraction (not recorded which). This sequence joins TRBV12-3 or TRBV12-4 and TRBJ1-1; D is perhaps TRBD1 (5 bases). The CDR3 DNA reads as TGTGCCAGCAGTCCACAGGTAAGGGCTGAAGCTTTCTTT. It specifies CASSPQVRAEAFF.